This T cell receptor (beta chain) was captured in a study of T cell changes during pregnancy in multiple sclerosis. This table comes from immunoSEQ multiplex PCR, and its TCRdb copy is limited to in-frame clones, with some not included. The sample holds about 30,000 clones, 90% seen once. Sequences were derived from CD4+ T cells from peripheral blood mononuclear cells, sampled in the second trimester of pregnancy. This clonotype was obtained from a female donor in good health, enrolled as a control in a pregnancy study.

The CDR3 nucleotides read TGTGCCAGCGGACTAACTAGCGGCCTCCTCTACGAGCAGTACTTC. Translated, it gives CASGLTSGLLYEQYF. The genes are TRBV21-1 and TRBJ2-7; TRBD2 reflects the table's D call only, with no check against the DNA. TRBV21-1 is a pseudogene locus. The CDR3 covers 15 residues.